These 23 T cell receptor beta chains share one sample of origin, sequenced in a study of Graves' ophthalmopathy and Graves' hyperthyroidism. Amplifying from RNA transcripts, the study obtained TCR beta CDR3 regions. Amplification began with first-round RT-PCR using HTBI primers, then second-round multiplex PCR was performed. TCRdb called the multiplex PCR reads again in MiXCR, with one record for every CDR3 protein. The table has approximately 500,000 distinct CDR3 sequences, 13% to 15% seen once. The sequencing sample was made of blood. The receptors were sampled from a woman under 40 with Graves' ophthalmopathy.

The chain recombines TRBV3-1 with TRBJ1-2; possible D gene TRBD1, 5 bases. This CDR3 is 13 amino acids long. V was cut by 6 bases and J by 4 bases, with 12 bases left in between. The V gene's germline CDR1 is LGHDT and CDR2 YNNKEL (reference sequence). The CDR3 sequence: CASRVPGGYGYTF. Here the CDR3 DNA reads TGTGCCAGCAGAGTCCCGGGGGGCTATGGCTACACCTTC.

This clonotype was seen a handful of times. The rearrangement uses TRBV6-1 and TRBJ1-1; D unresolved. Per the germline V gene, CDR1 is MNHNS and CDR2 is SASEGT. This CDR3 comprises 14 residues. V was clipped by 6 bases and J by 0 bases, with 11 bases between them. The CDR3 DNA follows: TGTGCCAGCAGAATCGTTGGATTGAACACTGAAGCTTTCTTT. This gives the protein CASRIVGLNTEAFF.

This clonotype was seen ten or more times. The chain is built from TRBV30 and TRBJ1-5; TRBD1 aligns across 7 bases. With 2 bases clipped from V and 4 bases from J, the junction kept 11 bases outside the gene matches. The CDR3 is 16 residues long. Germline CDR1 is GTSNPN and CDR2 is SVGIG (reference sequence). CDR3 DNA: TGTGCCTGGAGTCCCCACGCGACAGGGAGGAATCAGCCCCAGCATTTT. Translated, it gives CAWSPHATGRNQPQHF. The entire variable domain, with the rest obtained from reference TRBV30 and TRBJ1-5, is as follows: SQTIHQWPATLVQPVGSPLSLECTVEGTSNPNLYWYRQAAGRGLQLLFYSVGIGQISSEVPQNLSASRPQDRQFILSSKKLLLSDSGFYLCAWSPHATGRNQPQHFGDGTRLSIL.

This clonotype was seen many times. The genes are TRBV6-1 and TRBJ2-2; D is unclear. Trimming left V 0 bases short and J 6 bases short, with 14 bases between. Germline values: CDR1 MNHNS, CDR2 SASEGT. This CDR3 is 16 amino acids long. The CDR3 region has the DNA TGTGCCAGCAGTGAAGCGCTTCAGTTATTCTCCGGGGAGCTGTTTTTT. This gives the protein CASSEALQLFSGELFF.

This clonotype has a count of ten or more. The V and J genes are TRBV6-1 and TRBJ1-1; TRBD1 is a possible D gene (6 bases). The CDR3 extends over 14 amino acids. V lost 6 bases, J lost 2 bases, and 13 bases lay in between. CDR1 and CDR2 from the germline V gene are MNHNS and SASEGT. CDR3 protein: CASSANRENTEAFF. DNA for the CDR3: TGTGCCAGCAGCGCGAACAGGGAAAACACTGAAGCTTTCTTT.

This clonotype was picked up many times. This rearrangement joins TRBV30 to TRBJ1-3; 7 bases match TRBD1. CDR1 is GTSNPN, CDR2 SVGIG, per germline (reference sequence). The V gene end was trimmed by 7 bases and the J gene end by 1 base; junction bases not matched to a gene: 4. The CDR3 spans 13 residues. Here the CDR3 reads CAYTQGSGNTIYF. Here the CDR3 DNA reads TGTGCCTATACACAGGGGTCTGGAAACACCATATATTTT.

CDR3 in amino acids: CASRPRNTGELFF. The CDR3 DNA sequence: TGTGCCAGCAGGCCGCGGAACACCGGGGAGCTGTTTTTT. The V call is TRBV11-2, the J call TRBJ2-2; D unresolved. V shed 6 bases and J shed 1 base, with 6 bases lying between them. The germline V gene encodes CDR1 SGHAT and CDR2 FQNNGV. CDR3 length equals 13 residues.

The count of this clonotype is one. V and J are TRBV6-1 and TRBJ2-7; D remains unclear. Trimming took 2 bases from V and 3 from J, leaving 11 bases between them. The CDR3 covers 14 residues. Germline V gene lookup returns CDR1 MNHNS and CDR2 SASEGT. CDR3 nucleotide sequence: TGTGCCAGCAGTGAATACGAGCTGGACTACGAGCAGTACTTC. Its translation: CASSEYELDYEQYF.

This chain joins TRBV11-2 and TRBJ1-1; TRBD1 aligns across 10 bases. This CDR3 has 15 residues. Germline lookup yields CDR1 SGHAT and CDR2 FQNNGV. V was clipped by 5 bases and J by 9 bases; unmatched bases: 12. The CDR3 nucleotides are TGTGCCAGCAGCAACGTCGGGACAGGGGTGGGAAAAGCTTTCTTT. Amino acid sequence: CASSNVGTGVGKAFF. Together with reference TRBV11-2 and TRBJ1-1, the CDR3 gives the full variable domain: EAGVAQSPRYKIIEKRQSVAFWCNPISGHATLYWYQQILGQGPKLLIQFQNNGVVDDSQLPKDRFSAERLKGVDSTLKIQPAKLEDSAVYLCASSNVGTGVGKAFFGQGTRLTVV.

The table lists this clonotype with many counts. The V and J genes are TRBV24-1 and TRBJ2-7; 9 bases are a match to TRBD1. The CDR3 totals 17 residues. Looked up from germline, CDR1 is KGHDR and CDR2 is SFDVKD. J lost 7 bases, V lost 3 bases, and 15 bases had no gene match. This CDR3 is CATSDRPKDRGEWEQYF. CDR3 in DNA: TGTGCCACCAGTGATCGCCCCAAGGACAGGGGAGAGTGGGAGCAGTACTTC.

This clonotype was recorded many times. The V gene is TRBV11-3, the J gene TRBJ1-6; no definite D call. The CDR3 is made up of 14 amino acids. The V gene's germline CDR1 is SGHNT and CDR2 YENEEA. The V and J ends lost 1 base and 6 bases respectively, with 7 bases between them. CDR3 region: CASSLVHGNSPLHF. The CDR3 DNA reads as TGTGCCAGCAGCTTAGTCCACGGTAATTCACCCCTCCACTTT. Full variable domain (outside the CDR3, taken from reference TRBV11-3 and TRBJ1-6): EAGVVQSPRYKIIEKKQPVAFWCNPISGHNTLYWYLQNLGQGPELLIRYENEEAVDDSQLPKDRFSAERLKGVDSTLKIQPAELGDSAVYLCASSLVHGNSPLHFGNGTRLTVT.

The chain is built from TRBV25-1 and TRBJ1-1, with TRBD1 matching 12 bases. Per germline, CDR1 MGHDK and CDR2 SYGVNS. The CDR3 is 16 amino acids. V lost 8 bases, J lost 5 bases, and 12 bases stayed unmatched. The CDR3 loop is CASSPRDRGRNTEAFF. DNA for the CDR3: TGTGCCAGCTCTCCCCGGGACAGGGGGCGGAATACTGAAGCTTTCTTT.

This clonotype was recorded many times. A junction boundary mismatches the germline segment, possibly from a read error. The chain links TRBV7-2 to TRBJ2-5, with D possibly being TRBD2 (6 bases). The CDR3 extends over 15 amino acids. Looked up from germline, CDR1 is SGHTA and CDR2 is FQGNSA. The CDR3 spells CASSRLGGSLETQYF. The CDR3 region has the DNA TGTGCCAGCAGTCGTCTCGGGGGTTCCTTGGAGACCCAGTACTTT.

CDR3 sequence: CASSLGGQGAWETQYF. As DNA, the CDR3 is TGTGCCAGCAGCTTGGGTGGACAGGGGGCTTGGGAGACCCAGTACTTC. J is TRBJ2-5 and V is TRBV5-5; 11 bases are a match to TRBD1. This CDR3 is 16 amino acids long. The trim removed 0 bases at V and 5 bases at J, leaving 6 bases unmatched. The V gene's germline CDR1 is SGHKS and CDR2 YYEKEE (reference sequence).

This clonotype appeared many times. V usage is TRBV2 and J usage is TRBJ2-3; perhaps TRBD2 as D (5 bases). This CDR3 is built from 14 residues. V was trimmed by 5 bases and J by 1 base, leaving 10 bases between them. Germline V gene data show CDR1 as SNHLY and CDR2 as FYNNEI. The CDR3 is CASSTSGRTDTQYF. The CDR3 DNA is TGTGCCAGCAGTACAAGCGGACGCACAGATACGCAGTATTTT.

This clonotype was observed many times. The chain recombines TRBV6-1 with TRBJ2-2; TRBD1 or TRBD2 may be the D gene (5 bases each). The V gene's germline CDR1 is MNHNS and CDR2 SASEGT. V was clipped by 7 bases and J by 6 bases, with 21 bases between them. The CDR3 consists of 16 residues. The CDR3 DNA reads TGTGCCAGCACTGTGAATTCTGTCTTGGGGGCCGGGGAGCTGTTTTTT. Its protein product is CASTVNSVLGAGELFF.

This clonotype was observed many times. The V gene is TRBV6-5, the J gene TRBJ2-7; perhaps TRBD1 as D (6 bases). This CDR3 is 15 amino acids long. Germline CDR1 and CDR2: MNHEY and SVGAGI. V lost 5 bases and J 3 bases, leaving 17 bases between the germline ends. As DNA, the CDR3 is TGTGCCAGCAGTCTCCAAGGGGGTATGGGCTACGAGCAGTACTTC. Encoded protein: CASSLQGGMGYEQYF.

This clonotype occurred many times. This CDR3 is CASSVNPQGEQYF. The CDR3 nucleotides are TGTGCCAGCAGCGTAAACCCCCAAGGGGAGCAGTACTTC. The gene calls are TRBV9 and TRBJ2-7, with D uncertain. The germline CDR1 and CDR2 sequences are SGDLS and YYNGEE. Trimming stripped 1 base from V and 7 bases from J, with 12 bases between. The CDR3 totals 13 residues.

This clonotype was seen just once. The chain uses TRBV29-1 and TRBJ2-7; possibly TRBD1 for D (5 bases). The V end was cut by 4 bases, the J end by 0 bases, with 13 bases between. Looked up from germline, CDR1 is SQVTM and CDR2 is ANQGSEA. CDR3 size: 14 residues. CDR3 loop: CSVGGDRSSYEQYF. The CDR3 nucleotides read TGCAGCGTTGGCGGTGACAGAAGCTCCTACGAGCAGTACTTC.

This clonotype has only a few counts. This chain joins TRBV28 and TRBJ2-2, with D possibly being TRBD2 (6 bases). This CDR3 is 17 amino acids long. Per the germline V gene, CDR1 is MDHEN and CDR2 is SYDVKM. V was clipped by 0 bases and J by 0 bases, with 11 bases between them. CDR3 DNA: TGTGCCAGCAGTTTATGGACTAGTACCGCGAACACCGGGGAGCTGTTTTTT. This sequence encodes CASSLWTSTANTGELFF.

This clonotype was detected only once. A clone one base away is much larger, so this may be a read error. The rearrangement joins TRBV30 to TRBJ2-7, with D tentatively TRBD1 (5 bases). This CDR3 comprises 11 residues. From germline, CDR1 is GTSNPN and CDR2 SVGIG (reference sequence). This CDR3 is CASGWSYEEYF. The DNA for the CDR3 is TGTGCCTCAGGGTGGTCCTACGAGGAGTACTTC.

V and J are TRBV6-1 and TRBJ2-5; TRBD2 matches 9 bases. This CDR3 spans 15 amino acids. V lost 0 bases, J lost 4 bases, and 3 bases stayed unmatched. CDR1 is MNHNS, CDR2 SASEGT, per germline. The CDR3 loop is CASSEASGLAETQYF. For the CDR3, the DNA is TGTGCCAGCAGTGAAGCGTCGGGACTAGCAGAGACCCAGTACTTC.

This clonotype has just a few counts. This CDR3 reads CAEPQGGFRETQYF. CDR3 DNA: TGTGCTGAGCCCCAGGGGGGATTTAGGGAGACCCAGTACTTC. This chain joins TRBV28 and TRBJ2-5; a weak D match, TRBD1 (7 bases). Germline-derived CDR1 and CDR2 are MDHEN and SYDVKM. The CDR3 consists of 14 residues.